The 2 T cell receptor beta chains below come from one sample, sequenced in a study of blood T cell repertoires in COVID-19. The assay was immunoSEQ multiplex PCR, and TCRdb's table has in-frame clones only and misses some. Of 120,000 or so clones listed, approximately 71% are singletons. The material sequenced was peripheral blood. The receptors shown here come from a human donor in a cohort sampled during active COVID-19.

The gene calls are TRBV13 and TRBJ1-1; no clear D gene. Per germline, CDR1 PRHDT and CDR2 FYEKMQ (reference sequence). V dropped 3 bases and J dropped 5 bases, with 4 bases sitting between them. CDR3 size: 11 residues. The CDR3 protein is CASSLATEAFF. The CDR3 coding sequence is TGTGCCAGCAGCTTGGCTACTGAAGCTTTCTTT.

J is TRBJ1-4 and V is TRBV6-6; D not certain. CDR1 and CDR2 (germline): MNHNY, SVGAGI (reference sequence). V was trimmed by 0 bases and J by 8 bases, leaving 7 bases between them. This CDR3 comprises 13 residues. DNA of the CDR3: TGTGCCAGCAGTTACTCATACGGGGAAAAACTGTTTTTT. Amino acid sequence: CASSYSYGEKLFF.